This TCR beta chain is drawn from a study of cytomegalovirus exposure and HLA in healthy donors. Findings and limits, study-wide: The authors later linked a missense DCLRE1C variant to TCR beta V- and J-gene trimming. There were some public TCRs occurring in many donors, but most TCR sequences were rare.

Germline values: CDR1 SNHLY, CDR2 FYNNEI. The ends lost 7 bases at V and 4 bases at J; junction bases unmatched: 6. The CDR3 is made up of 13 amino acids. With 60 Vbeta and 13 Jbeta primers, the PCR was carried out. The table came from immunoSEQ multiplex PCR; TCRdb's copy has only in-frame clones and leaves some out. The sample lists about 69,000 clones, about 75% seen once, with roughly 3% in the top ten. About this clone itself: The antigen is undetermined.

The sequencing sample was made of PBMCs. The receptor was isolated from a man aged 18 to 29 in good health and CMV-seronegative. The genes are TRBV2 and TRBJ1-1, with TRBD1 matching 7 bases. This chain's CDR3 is CASIRQGGTEAFF. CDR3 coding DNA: TGTGCCAGCATCCGACAGGGAGGCACTGAAGCTTTCTTT.